These 29 T cell receptor beta chains were all obtained from the same sample, sequenced in a study of T cell responses to AZD1222 COVID-19 vaccine. Clones were sequenced by immunoSEQ multiplex PCR, and TCRdb holds only the in-frame ones, with some missing. The table records around 250,000 clones, 85% to 95% of them present only once. The source material was peripheral blood, sampled on day 0 of AZD1222 vaccination. The receptor set was obtained from an adult in good health.

The chain uses TRBV6-5 and TRBJ2-7, with D perhaps TRBD1 (6 bases). In germline, CDR1 is MNHEY, CDR2 SVGAGI. CDR3 length: 12 amino acids. V was pared by 8 bases and J by 2 bases, with 10 bases between. CDR3 loop: CASGGRAYEQYF. The CDR3 DNA reads TGTGCCAGCGGGGGCAGAGCCTACGAGCAGTACTTC.

The chain joins TRBV9 to TRBJ1-6; D gene unclear. Germline V gene lookup returns CDR1 SGDLS and CDR2 YYNGEE. V lost 1 base and J 5 bases, leaving 7 bases between the germline ends. The CDR3 is made up of 14 amino acids. The CDR3 reads CASSVKFDNSPLHF. The CDR3 DNA is TGTGCCAGCAGCGTAAAGTTCGATAATTCACCCCTCCACTTT.

This chain links TRBV3-1 (or the pseudogene TRBV3-2) with TRBJ2-1; 8 nucleotides align to TRBD2. Germline-derived CDR1 and CDR2 are LGHDT and YNNKEL (reference sequence). The CDR3 has 15 residues. The V gene end was trimmed by 6 bases and the J gene end by 5 bases; junction bases not matched to a gene: 9. CDR3 bases: TGTGCCAGCAGGTCGAGCGGGAGTAGGCACAATGAGCAGTTCTTC. The encoded protein is CASRSSGSRHNEQFF.

This clone was seen only once. The genes are TRBV10-3 and TRBJ2-7; the D gene is possibly TRBD1 (7 bases). The CDR3 is 14 residues long. Trimming took off 8 bases at V and 5 bases at J, with 19 bases between the two ends. Germline lookup yields CDR1 ENHRY and CDR2 SYGVKD. The CDR3: CAIRVGGGRDEQYF. As DNA, the CDR3 is TGTGCCATCCGGGTAGGAGGGGGCCGCGACGAGCAGTACTTC.

The V gene is TRBV13, the J gene TRBJ1-2, with TRBD1 matching 9 bases. V lost 2 bases to trimming and J lost 4 bases; unmatched junction nucleotides: 5. Germline-derived CDR1 and CDR2 are PRHDT and FYEKMQ (reference sequence). This CDR3 contains 15 residues. CDR3 region: CASSLRDRGAYGYTF. DNA for the CDR3: TGTGCCAGCAGCTTAAGAGACAGGGGGGCCTATGGCTACACCTTC.

The V call is TRBV11-2, the J call TRBJ2-7, with 11 bases identical to TRBD2. J lost 0 bases, V lost 4 bases, and 5 bases had no gene match. CDR1 is SGHAT, CDR2 FQNNGV, per germline. The CDR3 is made up of 16 amino acids. The CDR3 protein is CASSSLAGASSYEQYF. CDR3 bases: TGTGCCAGCAGCTCACTAGCGGGGGCCAGCTCCTACGAGCAGTACTTC.

V gene TRBV18 combines with J gene TRBJ1-1; D gene ambiguous. The germline V gene has CDR1 KGHSH and CDR2 LQKENI. V lost 1 base and J 1 base, leaving 4 bases between the germline ends. The CDR3 sequence is 13 residues long. The DNA for the CDR3 is TGTGCCAGCTCACCACAGGAGAACACTGAAGCTTTCTTT. Its protein is CASSPQENTEAFF.

This clone was observed a single time. The chain is built from TRBV9 and TRBJ1-3; no clear D gene. Deletions cut 0 bases from V and 11 bases from J, with 21 bases between. CDR3 length: 16 residues. Germline V lookup: CDR1 SGDLS, CDR2 YYNGEE. DNA of the CDR3: TGTGCCAGCAGCGTAGCTACTGGGGAGGGCTCGGGTGCCATATATTTT. It is translated as CASSVATGEGSGAIYF.

The J gene is TRBJ2-7, the V gene TRBV3-1 (or the pseudogene TRBV3-2); D not certain. V was clipped by 1 base and J by 6 bases, with 10 bases between them. Germline V gene data show CDR1 as LGHDT and CDR2 as YNNKEL (reference sequence). The CDR3 length is 13 residues. CDR3 amino acids: CASSQGRHPEQYF. DNA of the CDR3: TGTGCCAGCAGCCAAGGGCGACATCCCGAGCAGTACTTC.

Remarks on this clone: One end of the junction varies from germline; a read error may be responsible. The J gene is TRBJ1-4, the V gene TRBV28; D gene ambiguous. Looked up from germline, CDR1 is MDHEN and CDR2 is SYDVKM. The CDR3 is made up of 14 amino acids. The DNA of the CDR3 is TGCGCATCGAGTAATGGGCACGAAGATGAAAAACTGTTTTTT. This translates into CASSNGHEDEKLFF.

This chain links TRBV28 with TRBJ2-1; 7 bases map to TRBD2. The CDR3 is 15 amino acids. CDR1 and CDR2 (germline): MDHEN, SYDVKM. The ends lost 5 bases at V and 5 bases at J; junction bases unmatched: 9. The CDR3 sequence: CASSGPGGRDNEQFF. Here the CDR3 DNA reads TGTGCCAGCAGTGGCCCGGGCGGGAGAGACAATGAGCAGTTCTTC.

The CDR3 is CASSQEIGLRNSYNSPLHF. The CDR3 bases are TGTGCCAGCAGCCAAGAGATCGGTTTGCGTAACTCCTATAATTCACCCCTCCACTTT. The rearrangement uses TRBV3-1 (or the pseudogene TRBV3-2) and TRBJ1-6; unclear D gene. Trimming took 0 bases from V and 0 from J, leaving 15 bases between them. Germline-derived CDR1 and CDR2 are LGHDT and YNNKEL (reference sequence). The CDR3 spans 19 residues.

This chain links TRBV9 with TRBJ1-3; unclear D gene. Trimming pared 4 bases from V and 0 bases from J, leaving 11 bases between. Germline loops: CDR1 SGDLS, CDR2 YYNGEE. This CDR3 is built from 15 residues. CDR3 region: CASSLIPDSGNTIYF. The CDR3 bases are TGTGCCAGCAGCCTAATTCCTGACTCTGGAAACACCATATATTTT.

This clone was observed a few times. This chain joins TRBV5-1 and TRBJ1-1; 7 bases line up with TRBD1. The V segment lost 2 bases and the J segment 1 base; nucleotides outside the gene matches: 8. The CDR3 consists of 16 residues. CDR1 and CDR2 from the germline V gene are SGHRS and YFSETQ. CDR3 DNA sequence: TGCGCCAGCAGCTTAACACCCGGGACAGAGAACACTGAAGCTTTCTTT. Its translation: CASSLTPGTENTEAFF.

The chain links TRBV28 to TRBJ2-3; 7 nucleotides line up with TRBD2. V shed 7 bases, J shed 0 bases, and the junction held 4 bases outside the gene matches. Germline V lookup: CDR1 MDHEN, CDR2 SYDVKM. CDR3 length: 14 amino acids. This CDR3 reads CASMVGGSTDTQYF. CDR3 bases: TGTGCCAGCATGGTCGGGGGGAGCACAGATACGCAGTATTTT.

The chain couples TRBV2 to TRBJ2-5; unclear D gene. From germline, CDR1 is SNHLY and CDR2 FYNNEI. The CDR3 length is 14 residues. Trimming left V 4 bases short and J 4 bases short, with 13 bases between. CDR3 nucleotides: TGTGCCAGCAGTGGGATCACGGGCAGAGAGACCCAGTACTTC. Translated: CASSGITGRETQYF.

The chain uses TRBV27 and TRBJ2-1; TRBD2 might be the D (5 bases). The CDR3 is made up of 14 amino acids. The V gene lost 2 bases and the J gene lost 4 bases, with 9 bases spanning the gap. Germline values: CDR1 MNHEY, CDR2 SMNVEV (reference sequence). CDR3 residues: CASSLRTRYNEQFF. The DNA for the CDR3 is TGTGCCAGCAGTTTAAGGACTCGTTACAATGAGCAGTTCTTC.

The chain is built from TRBV6-5 and TRBJ1-2; D may be TRBD1 (5 bases). CDR3 length: 14 residues. Germline values: CDR1 MNHEY, CDR2 SVGAGI. V was pared by 10 bases and J by 4 bases, with 19 bases between. Written as DNA, the CDR3 is TGTGCCACCGAGGACCCGGGGGTGCGCTATGGCTACACCTTC. As protein: CATEDPGVRYGYTF.

The chain links TRBV6-6 to TRBJ1-1; weak D call: TRBD1 (5 bases). Trimming removed 0 bases at V and 7 bases at J, with 12 bases between. Germline V gene data show CDR1 as MNHNY and CDR2 as SVGAGI (reference sequence). The CDR3 contains 14 residues. DNA for the CDR3: TGTGCCAGCAGTTACTCGGCGGACACAGGTGAAGCTTTCTTT. Its translation: CASSYSADTGEAFF.

The V call is TRBV18, the J call TRBJ2-7; 11 bases fit TRBD2. The length of the CDR3 is 17 residues. J was trimmed by 0 bases and V by 4 bases; bases with no gene match: 8. Germline values: CDR1 KGHSH, CDR2 LQKENI. The chain's CDR3 is CASSRPGLADSSYEQYF. In DNA, the CDR3 is TGTGCCAGCTCACGCCCGGGACTAGCGGACAGCTCCTACGAGCAGTACTTC. The complete variable domain, with remaining parts taken from reference TRBV18 and TRBJ2-7, reads NAGVMQNPRHLVRRRGQEARLRCSPMKGHSHVYWYRQLPEEGLKFMVYLQKENIIDESGMPKERFSAEFPKEGPSILRIQQVVRGDSAAYFCASSRPGLADSSYEQYFGPGTRLTVT.

The chain uses TRBV7-2 and TRBJ2-1; either TRBD1 or TRBD2 may supply D (6 bases each). Germline V gives CDR1 SGHTA, CDR2 FQGNSA. This CDR3 has 15 residues. V shed 3 bases and J shed 2 bases, with 11 bases lying between them. The chain's CDR3 is CASSFIGGPYNEQFF. The CDR3 nucleotides read TGTGCCAGCAGCTTTATCGGGGGCCCCTACAATGAGCAGTTCTTC.

J is TRBJ2-7 and V is TRBV2; 11 bases match TRBD1. The CDR3 consists of 14 residues. After removal of 1 base from V and 9 bases from J, the junction contained 5 bases not matched to a gene. Germline V gene lookup returns CDR1 SNHLY and CDR2 FYNNEI. The CDR3 protein is CASSEGTGGARQYF. The CDR3 DNA is TGTGCCAGCAGTGAAGGGACAGGGGGCGCGCGGCAGTACTTC.

This chain uses TRBV6-5 with TRBJ2-7, with no clear D. The CDR3 sequence is 13 residues long. The germline V and J ends were trimmed by 2 bases and 2 bases, with 7 bases remaining between them. Germline lookup yields CDR1 MNHEY and CDR2 SVGAGI. The DNA for the CDR3 is TGTGCCAGCAGTTACAGGGTCGCCTACGAGCAGTACTTC. Translated, it gives CASSYRVAYEQYF.

The chain is built from TRBV28 and TRBJ2-2; unclear D gene. The CDR3 runs 15 residues. Trimming removed 6 bases from V and 2 bases from J, with 13 bases in between. Germline CDR1 MDHEN, CDR2 SYDVKM. CDR3 region: CASSYHRPNTGELFF. CDR3 nucleotides: TGTGCCAGCAGCTACCATCGACCAAACACCGGGGAGCTGTTTTTT.

This clone was seen just once. Other DNA variants within this sample encode the same CDR3. The chain combines TRBV5-6 with TRBJ1-1, with no clear D. The V and J ends lost 0 bases and 1 base respectively, with 4 bases between them. The CDR3 has 13 residues. CDR1 is SGHDT and CDR2 is YYEEEE in the germline V gene. The CDR3 sequence: CASSLGGNTEAFF. The CDR3 coding sequence is TGTGCCAGCAGCTTGGGGGGGAACACTGAAGCTTTCTTT.

This clone was seen just once. The chain has TRBV12-5 and TRBJ2-3; TRBD2 agrees at 9 bases. The CDR3 loop spans 20 amino acids. The germline gives CDR1 LGHNT, CDR2 FRNRAP. J lost 0 bases, V lost 7 bases, and 20 bases had no gene match. CDR3 in DNA: TGTGCTAGTGCCGCTGGGGGGCAGCGGGGGGCTAGAATTAGCACAGATACGCAGTATTTT. As protein: CASAAGGQRGARISTDTQYF.

This clone was counted a few times. The chain couples TRBV7-3 to TRBJ2-2, with TRBD2 as a possible D gene (6 bases). The CDR3 covers 16 residues. In germline, CDR1 is SGHTA, CDR2 FQGTGA. Trimming shortened V by 5 bases and J by 5 bases, and 18 bases separated the two germline ends. This chain's CDR3 is CASSPSIPGDTGELFF. The CDR3 DNA is TGTGCCAGCAGCCCCTCAATACCGGGGGATACCGGGGAGCTGTTTTTT.

This chain joins TRBV2 and TRBJ2-1; possibly TRBD2 for D (6 bases). Germline V lookup: CDR1 SNHLY, CDR2 FYNNEI. V was shortened by 5 bases and J by 9 bases, with 17 bases between the two germline ends. The CDR3 sequence is 14 residues long. The CDR3 DNA is TGTGCCAGCAGTACTACCGGGACTGTGAGTGAGCAGTTCTTC. It is translated as CASSTTGTVSEQFF.

The CDR3 region is CASMRGSDYGYTF. The CDR3 DNA reads as TGTGCCAGCATGCGGGGCTCTGACTATGGCTACACCTTC. The chain employs TRBV13 and TRBJ1-2, with D maybe TRBD1 (5 bases). The CDR3 loop spans 13 amino acids. The V end lost 7 bases, the J end lost 3 bases, and 12 bases lay between the germline ends. Looked up from germline, CDR1 is PRHDT and CDR2 is FYEKMQ (reference sequence).